The 4 T cell receptor beta chains presented below share a single source sample, sequenced in a study of blood T cell repertoires in COVID-19. TCRdb's table, derived via immunoSEQ multiplex PCR, lists solely in-frame clones and lacks some. This sample yields a few hundred thousand clones, of which around 86% are seen a single time; about 1.6% belongs to the top ten. Sequencing was done on a sample of PBMCs or T cells enriched from blood (not recorded which). These receptor sequences come from a woman in her 50s who had recovered from COVID-19.

The chain employs TRBV29-1 and TRBJ1-3; 7 bases line up with TRBD1. Germline V lookup: CDR1 SQVTM, CDR2 ANQGSEA. The CDR3 spans 15 residues. V shed 6 bases and J 2 bases; nucleotides not matched to a gene: 10. CDR3 protein: CSVSRGGLTGNTIYF. The CDR3 DNA reads TGCAGCGTCTCTCGAGGGGGCTTAACTGGAAACACCATATATTTT.

The chain joins TRBV4-1 to TRBJ2-2; D perhaps matches TRBD2 (5 bases). Germline CDR1 MGHRA, CDR2 YSYEKL. V dropped 2 bases and J dropped 5 bases, with 15 bases sitting between them. CDR3 length: 16 amino acids. CDR3 loop: CASSQFLVARTGELFF. DNA of the CDR3: TGCGCCAGCAGCCAATTTTTAGTAGCGAGGACCGGGGAGCTGTTTTTT.

This chain uses TRBV25-1 with TRBJ2-5; D remains ambiguous. V dropped 3 bases and J dropped 1 base, with 9 bases sitting between them. The CDR3 has 14 amino acids. Germline assignment: CDR1 MGHDK and CDR2 SYGVNS. The CDR3 reads CASSDGTGQETQYF. CDR3 coding DNA: TGTGCCAGCAGTGATGGTACGGGCCAAGAGACCCAGTACTTC.

V gene TRBV7-2 combines with J gene TRBJ2-7; the D is unclear. The CDR3 is 14 amino acids. Trimming pared 3 bases from V and 2 bases from J, leaving 11 bases between. Germline V gene data show CDR1 as SGHTA and CDR2 as FQGNSA. The DNA of the CDR3 is TGTGCCAGCAGCTTTGGCTTAGGAGCCTACGAGCAGTACTTC. Amino acids: CASSFGLGAYEQYF.